The rows below give T cell receptor beta chains drawn from one sample of a study of cytomegalovirus exposure and HLA in healthy donors. The assay was immunoSEQ multiplex PCR, and TCRdb's table has in-frame clones only and misses some. The table shows around 130,000 clones, with 75% to 85% occurring only once. The specimen sequenced was PBMCs. These receptors originate from a woman between 40 and 55 years old in good health and CMV-seropositive. The CDR3 runs from the conserved cysteine through the conserved F or W. A D gene is named only where the DNA matches it firmly. Not all rows give a size; the values are once, few, many and, for expanded clones, a class.

cdr3_nt cdr3_aa clone_size d_call j_call v_call
TGTGCCAGCAGCCCAGGGGTGGGGTACGAGCAGTACTTC CASSPGVGYEQYF NA NA TRBJ2-7 TRBV7-2
TGTGCCAGAAGCCACGAGGGACTAGCGGGAATAAATGAGCAGTTCTTC CARSHEGLAGINEQFF few TRBD2 TRBJ2-1 TRBV5-3
TGTGCCAGCAGCTCCCAAGATACGCAGTATTTT CASSSQDTQYF few NA TRBJ2-3 TRBV9
TGTGCCAGCAGTGTCAAGGGGGCGGTGAGTGGCTACACCTTC CASSVKGAVSGYTF NA TRBD1 TRBJ1-2 TRBV5-6
TGTGCCACCAGCAGAGATTTCACGCCGGGACTGACTACCCTCTTCTTC CATSRDFTPGLTTLFF NA NA TRBJ1-2 TRBV15
TGTGCCAGCAGCGGTGACAGGCCGGATTCACCCCTCCACTTT CASSGDRPDSPLHF NA NA TRBJ1-6 TRBV9
TGTGCCAGCAGCTCTCAAGGGGACATTCGTGGGAATCAGCCCCAGCATTTT CASSSQGDIRGNQPQHF NA NA TRBJ1-5 TRBV7-2
TGTGCCAGCAGTCCGAGCGGATCACCTAACCAAGAGACCCAGTACTTC CASSPSGSPNQETQYF NA NA TRBJ2-5 TRBV5-6
TGTGCCAGCTCCAGCTCCTACGAGCAGTACTTC CASSSSYEQYF NA NA TRBJ2-7 TRBV27
TGTGCCAGCAGTACCAAGAGGACAACTGGTGAGCAGTTCTTC CASSTKRTTGEQFF once NA TRBJ2-1 TRBV2
TGTGCCAGCAGCCGGGACTACTATGAGCAGTTCTTC CASSRDYYEQFF NA TRBD2 TRBJ2-1 TRBV7-9
TGTGCCAGCAGCTTGGTTGCCGGGGACGAGCAGTACTTC CASSLVAGDEQYF NA NA TRBJ2-7 TRBV5-4
TGTGCCATCAGTGCCAAACAGGGACGTTTCGACGAGCAGTACTTC CAISAKQGRFDEQYF NA NA TRBJ2-7 TRBV10-3
TGTGCCAGCAATTACCCGGGTAGGGGTGAAGATACGCAGTATTTT CASNYPGRGEDTQYF NA NA TRBJ2-3 TRBV6-6
TGTGCCATTTCCCCTAGGAGCGCTAACACCGGGGAGCTGTTTTTT CAISPRSANTGELFF NA NA TRBJ2-2 TRBV10-3
TGTGCCAGCAGCTTGGGCTTCACCAGATACAATGAGCAGTTCTTC CASSLGFTRYNEQFF NA NA TRBJ2-1 TRBV7-2
TGCGCCAGCAGCCTCGGCAGGGACTACGAGCAGTACTTC CASSLGRDYEQYF NA NA TRBJ2-7 TRBV4-3
TGTGCCAGCAGTTATAGCGGGAGAGTGTCCTACAATGAGCAGTTCTTC CASSYSGRVSYNEQFF NA TRBD2 TRBJ2-1 TRBV2
TGTGCCTCCGGGGCTAGCGGGAGATACGAGCAGTACTTC CASGASGRYEQYF once TRBD2 TRBJ2-7 TRBV25-1
TGCGCCAGCAGCTCAGGACTAGCGGGAGGGCCTGGCGGGGAGCTGTTTTTT CASSSGLAGGPGGELFF NA TRBD2 TRBJ2-2 TRBV5-1
TGTGCCAGCAGCTTTGGGGGGGGCGATGAGCAGTTCTTC CASSFGGGDEQFF NA NA TRBJ2-1 TRBV7-3
TGTGCCAGCAGCCCAGCGGTGGGACAAGAAGGGGCCAACGTCCTGACTTTC CASSPAVGQEGANVLTF NA NA TRBJ2-6 TRBV11-1
TGTGCCAGCAGCCGTCAGGGTTACAGGGAAGACGTTAAGCCCCAGCATTTT CASSRQGYREDVKPQHF NA NA TRBJ1-5 TRBV5-6
TGTGCCAGTAGTATCCTACAGGGATCCAATCAGCCCCAGCATTTT CASSILQGSNQPQHF NA NA TRBJ1-5 TRBV19
TGTGCCGAGGGCGGGGGGGCAGGCACTGAAGCTTTCTTT CAEGGGAGTEAFF few NA TRBJ1-1 TRBV2
TGTGCCAGCAGTCGCAAAACAGGGGATGAAGCTTTCTTT CASSRKTGDEAFF NA TRBD1 TRBJ1-1 TRBV28
TGTGCCAGCAGTTCCTCCGGGACAGGGGGCTATGGCTACACCTTC CASSSSGTGGYGYTF NA TRBD1 TRBJ1-2 TRBV28
TGTGCCAGCAGTGGGACAGGGGGCGACCCTGTGGGGGAGCAGTACTTC CASSGTGGDPVGEQYF NA TRBD1 TRBJ2-7 TRBV6-1
TGTGCCAGCAGCCCGAACCGGGACTACGACACAGATACGCAGTATTTT CASSPNRDYDTDTQYF few TRBD2 TRBJ2-3 TRBV9
TGTGCTAGCAGCCAGGACAGTGGCAGGGAGCTGTTTTTT CASSQDSGRELFF NA NA TRBJ2-2 TRBV7-7
TGCGCCAGCAGCTTGTTGACTAGCGCAAAAGATACGCAGTATTTT CASSLLTSAKDTQYF once TRBD2 TRBJ2-3 TRBV5-1
TGCGCCAGCAGCCAAGAGGGCGGGGTAGGTCAGCCCCAGCATTTT CASSQEGGVGQPQHF NA NA TRBJ1-5 TRBV4-1
TGTGCCAGCGGCGGGACTAGCGGGAGTTATGAGCAGTTCTTC CASGGTSGSYEQFF NA TRBD2 TRBJ2-1 TRBV5-4
TGCGCAACCGAAGGGAGCTCCTACGAGCAGTACTTC CATEGSSYEQYF NA NA TRBJ2-7 TRBV19
TGTGCCAGCAGTCCCCGATCGGCGGTAGATTACAATGAGCAGTTCTTC CASSPRSAVDYNEQFF NA NA TRBJ2-1 TRBV27
TGCGCCAGCAGCCTCATTAGCGGAAACACAGATACGCAGTATTTT CASSLISGNTDTQYF NA NA TRBJ2-3 TRBV10-2
TGTGCCAGCAGTTCATTGGGCATCGGAGGCGGGAGTTCACCCCTCCACTTT CASSSLGIGGGSSPLHF NA NA TRBJ1-6 TRBV27
TGTGCCAGTAGGGGCGGGGATCAGCCCCAGCATTTT CASRGGDQPQHF NA NA TRBJ1-5 TRBV19
TGTGCCTGGAGCCCACCGAGCGGGGCCCCCACAGATACGCAGTATTTT CAWSPPSGAPTDTQYF once TRBD2 TRBJ2-3 TRBV30
TGTGCCAGCAGCTTTGTACGCCTTCGGGATGAGCAGTTCTTC CASSFVRLRDEQFF few NA TRBJ2-1 TRBV5-6
TGTGCCAGCAGCCCGGGGGGGGCCGTGGAAGATACGCAGTATTTT CASSPGGAVEDTQYF NA TRBD2 TRBJ2-3 TRBV5-4
TGTGCCAGTAGTACGACTATCGGGGACACCGGGGAGCTGTTTTTT CASSTTIGDTGELFF NA NA TRBJ2-2 TRBV19
TGTGCCAGCAACCCGATTCTAGGAACAGATACGCAGTATTTT CASNPILGTDTQYF NA NA TRBJ2-3 TRBV9
TGTGCCAGCAGCTTCTGGACCGGGGGGGCAGAAGATACGCAGTATTTT CASSFWTGGAEDTQYF NA TRBD2 TRBJ2-3 TRBV7-8
TGTGCCAGCAGCACTTCGGACAGGGGCGCCACCGGGGAGCTGTTTTTT CASSTSDRGATGELFF NA TRBD1 TRBJ2-2 TRBV7-8
TGCAGCGTAGGACAGGGGGCTGGGGCCAACGTCCTGACTTTC CSVGQGAGANVLTF NA TRBD1 TRBJ2-6 TRBV29-1
TGTGCCAGCAGCTTAGGACAGGGAATGAACACTGAAGCTTTCTTT CASSLGQGMNTEAFF NA TRBD1 TRBJ1-1 TRBV7-9
TGTGCCAGCAGCCTACCGCAGCGGGGGGGGACAGATACGCAGTATTTT CASSLPQRGGTDTQYF NA TRBD2 TRBJ2-3 TRBV5-5
TGTGCCAGCAGCCAAGCTAGCGGTGGGGGCAATGAGCAGTTCTTC CASSQASGGGNEQFF NA TRBD2 TRBJ2-1 TRBV14
TGTGCCAGCAGCTTAACGTCCCGGGGGGCGAGAGGGGCCAACGTCCTGACTTTC CASSLTSRGARGANVLTF NA NA TRBJ2-6 TRBV7-3
TGTGCCAGCAGCCCAAAACCCAGGGGATTGGGCACAGATACGCAGTATTTT CASSPKPRGLGTDTQYF NA NA TRBJ2-3 TRBV7-9
TGTGCCAGCAGATCGACAGGGTTAGCTTTCTTT CASRSTGLAFF NA TRBD1 TRBJ1-1 TRBV6-5
TGTGCCAGCTCGCCTCAGGGTCTCCCCTATAATTCACCCCTCCACTTT CASSPQGLPYNSPLHF NA NA TRBJ1-6 TRBV25-1
TGTGCCAGCAGCGTAGTTCCGGGTGGGACTCAAGAGACCCAGTACTTC CASSVVPGGTQETQYF NA NA TRBJ2-5 TRBV9
TGTGCCAGCAGCTTAGAGTTTGGGGCCACCTACGAGCAGTACTTC CASSLEFGATYEQYF NA NA TRBJ2-7 TRBV11-3
TGTGCCAGCAGTGAAACTAGCGGGAGCTACGAGCAGTACTTC CASSETSGSYEQYF NA TRBD2 TRBJ2-7 TRBV2
TGCGCCAGCAGCCAAGCGTTCGGGGGTGAGCAGTTCTTC CASSQAFGGEQFF NA NA TRBJ2-1 TRBV4-3